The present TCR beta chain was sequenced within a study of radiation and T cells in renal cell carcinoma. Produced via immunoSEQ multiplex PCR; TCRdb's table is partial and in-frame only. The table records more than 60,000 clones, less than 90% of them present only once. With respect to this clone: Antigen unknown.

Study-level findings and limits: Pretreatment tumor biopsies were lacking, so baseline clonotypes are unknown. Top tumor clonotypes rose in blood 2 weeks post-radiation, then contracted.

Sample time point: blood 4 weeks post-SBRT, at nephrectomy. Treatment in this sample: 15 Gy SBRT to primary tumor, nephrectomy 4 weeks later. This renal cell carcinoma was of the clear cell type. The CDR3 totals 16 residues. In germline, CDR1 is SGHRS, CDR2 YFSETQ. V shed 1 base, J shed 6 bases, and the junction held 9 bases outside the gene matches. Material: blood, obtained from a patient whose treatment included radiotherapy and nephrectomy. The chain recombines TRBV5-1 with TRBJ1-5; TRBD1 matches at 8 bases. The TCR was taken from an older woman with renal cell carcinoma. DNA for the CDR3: TGCGCCAGCAGCTTGCCAGACAGGGGTCGTGGTCAGCCCCAGCATTTT. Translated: CASSLPDRGRGQPQHF.